A selection of T cell receptor beta chains follows, all from one sample in a study of blood T cell repertoires in COVID-19. Assay: immunoSEQ multiplex PCR; the TCRdb copy retains only in-frame clones and omits some. The sample records over 120,000 clones, around 86% being singletons. The sample consisted of peripheral blood. Source of these receptors: a human donor in a cohort sampled during active COVID-19. CDR3s include the opening cysteine and the closing phenylalanine or tryptophan. Each record gives: V gene, D gene, J gene, clone size, CDR3 protein, CDR3 DNA. D genes are given only for firm matches. The size field is filled for only some rows; it gives once, few, many or a size class.

V gene: TRBV15
D gene: TRBD1
J gene: TRBJ1-2
clone size: NA
CDR3 protein: CATSRDWDRGQNGYTF
CDR3 DNA: TGTGCCACCAGCAGAGATTGGGACAGGGGGCAGAATGGCTACACCTTC

V gene: TRBV7-2
D gene: TRBD2
J gene: TRBJ2-7
clone size: once
CDR3 protein: CASSSRTSEQYF
CDR3 DNA: TGTGCCAGCAGCTCTCGGACTAGCGAGCAGTACTTC

V gene: TRBV28
D gene: NA
J gene: TRBJ1-3
clone size: NA
CDR3 protein: CASSLGGAFGGNTIYF
CDR3 DNA: TGTGCCAGCAGTTTAGGGGGGGCCTTTGGAGGAAACACCATATATTTT

V gene: TRBV7-9
D gene: TRBD2
J gene: TRBJ2-7
clone size: NA
CDR3 protein: CASSAGGYPSYEQYF
CDR3 DNA: TGTGCCAGCAGCGCGGGGGGGTACCCCTCCTACGAGCAGTACTTC

V gene: TRBV15
D gene: NA
J gene: TRBJ2-7
clone size: NA
CDR3 protein: CATSSGHEQYF
CDR3 DNA: TGTGCCACCAGCTCAGGGCACGAGCAGTACTTC

V gene: TRBV6-5
D gene: NA
J gene: TRBJ1-1
clone size: NA
CDR3 protein: CASSYSYRVKNTEAFF
CDR3 DNA: TGTGCCAGCAGTTACTCTTACAGGGTGAAAAACACTGAAGCTTTCTTT

V gene: TRBV29-1
D gene: TRBD2
J gene: TRBJ2-6
clone size: NA
CDR3 protein: CSVDTSGRAGANVLTF
CDR3 DNA: TGCAGCGTTGACACTAGCGGGAGAGCTGGGGCCAACGTCCTGACTTTC

V gene: TRBV29-1
D gene: TRBD1
J gene: TRBJ2-6
clone size: NA
CDR3 protein: CSVEGTGAGANVLTF
CDR3 DNA: TGCAGCGTTGAAGGGACAGGGGCTGGGGCCAACGTCCTGACTTTC

V gene: TRBV7-3
D gene: NA
J gene: TRBJ2-3
clone size: once
CDR3 protein: CASSLLGVTDTQYF
CDR3 DNA: TGTGCCAGCAGCTTACTCGGGGTCACAGATACGCAGTATTTT

V gene: TRBV6-1
D gene: NA
J gene: TRBJ1-5
clone size: NA
CDR3 protein: CASSDGTVGHHSNQPQHF
CDR3 DNA: TGTGCCAGCAGTGACGGCACGGTAGGACATCACAGCAATCAGCCCCAGCATTTT

V gene: TRBV18
D gene: TRBD2
J gene: TRBJ2-7
clone size: NA
CDR3 protein: CASSPGDAGVYEQYF
CDR3 DNA: TGTGCCAGCTCACCAGGGGACGCGGGAGTATACGAGCAGTACTTC

V gene: TRBV28
D gene: TRBD2
J gene: TRBJ2-7
clone size: NA
CDR3 protein: CASSPETGGDYEQYF
CDR3 DNA: TGTGCCAGCAGTCCAGAGACTGGGGGGGACTACGAGCAGTACTTC

V gene: TRBV28
D gene: NA
J gene: TRBJ2-7
clone size: NA
CDR3 protein: CASSPDPTGLYEQYF
CDR3 DNA: TGTGCCAGCAGTCCCGACCCTACGGGACTTTACGAGCAGTACTTC

V gene: TRBV5-1
D gene: NA
J gene: TRBJ1-4
clone size: NA
CDR3 protein: CASSFGGNEKLFF
CDR3 DNA: TGCGCCAGCAGCTTCGGAGGGAATGAAAAACTGTTTTTT

V gene: TRBV28
D gene: NA
J gene: TRBJ1-1
clone size: once
CDR3 protein: CASRRFPVGGTEAFF
CDR3 DNA: TGTGCCAGCAGACGATTCCCGGTCGGAGGTACTGAAGCTTTCTTT

V gene: TRBV6-4
D gene: NA
J gene: TRBJ1-5
clone size: NA
CDR3 protein: CASSVGYNGPQHF
CDR3 DNA: TGTGCCAGCAGTGTGGGCTACAATGGGCCCCAGCATTTT

V gene: TRBV5-6
D gene: NA
J gene: TRBJ2-2
clone size: few
CDR3 protein: CASSTEVRTGELFF
CDR3 DNA: TGTGCCAGCAGCACGGAGGTCAGGACCGGGGAGCTGTTTTTT

V gene: TRBV19
D gene: TRBD1
J gene: TRBJ2-4
clone size: NA
CDR3 protein: CASNTGQQNIQYF
CDR3 DNA: TGTGCCAGTAATACGGGACAGCAAAACATTCAGTACTTC

V gene: TRBV20-1
D gene: TRBD2
J gene: TRBJ2-1
clone size: NA
CDR3 protein: CSASRELLAGVREQFF
CDR3 DNA: TGCAGTGCTAGTAGGGAGCTACTAGCGGGAGTACGGGAGCAGTTCTTC

V gene: TRBV6-6
D gene: TRBD2
J gene: TRBJ2-3
clone size: NA
CDR3 protein: CASSTSSGKDTDTQYF
CDR3 DNA: TGTGCCAGCAGTACCTCTAGCGGGAAGGACACAGATACGCAGTATTTT

V gene: TRBV21-1
D gene: NA
J gene: TRBJ2-7
clone size: NA
CDR3 protein: CARRCEQYF
CDR3 DNA: TGTGCGAGGCGGTGCGAGCAGTACTTC

V gene: TRBV5-4
D gene: NA
J gene: TRBJ2-7
clone size: NA
CDR3 protein: CASSPQGSSYEQYF
CDR3 DNA: TGTGCCAGCAGCCCTCAGGGTTCCTCCTACGAGCAGTACTTC

V gene: TRBV4-3
D gene: NA
J gene: TRBJ1-2
clone size: NA
CDR3 protein: CASSQNRAGYTF
CDR3 DNA: TGCGCCAGCAGCCAAAACAGGGCTGGCTACACCTTC

V gene: TRBV11-2
D gene: NA
J gene: TRBJ2-3
clone size: NA
CDR3 protein: CASSSLSGTDTQYF
CDR3 DNA: TGTGCCAGCAGCTCCCTCAGCGGGACAGATACGCAGTATTTT

V gene: TRBV19
D gene: TRBD2
J gene: TRBJ2-7
clone size: NA
CDR3 protein: CASSTPPLTSGPSYEQYF
CDR3 DNA: TGTGCCAGTAGTACTCCCCCATTGACTAGCGGTCCCTCCTACGAGCAGTACTTC

V gene: TRBV12-3/TRBV12-4
D gene: NA
J gene: TRBJ2-1
clone size: NA
CDR3 protein: CASSLGLISEQFF
CDR3 DNA: TGTGCCAGCAGTTTGGGACTGATAAGTGAGCAGTTCTTC

V gene: TRBV11-2
D gene: NA
J gene: TRBJ1-1
clone size: NA
CDR3 protein: CASSADFNTEAFF
CDR3 DNA: TGTGCCAGCAGCGCCGACTTTAACACTGAAGCTTTCTTT

V gene: TRBV15
D gene: NA
J gene: TRBJ2-3
clone size: NA
CDR3 protein: CATSRDGDTQYF
CDR3 DNA: TGTGCCACCAGCAGAGATGGCGATACGCAGTATTTT

V gene: TRBV5-6
D gene: TRBD1
J gene: TRBJ2-7
clone size: once
CDR3 protein: CASSSGTGFEQYF
CDR3 DNA: TGTGCCAGCAGCTCTGGGACAGGCTTTGAGCAGTACTTC

V gene: TRBV2
D gene: TRBD2
J gene: TRBJ2-7
clone size: NA
CDR3 protein: CASLEGGSGNPYEQYF
CDR3 DNA: TGTGCCAGCTTAGAAGGGGGTAGCGGGAACCCCTACGAGCAGTACTTC

V gene: TRBV9
D gene: NA
J gene: TRBJ2-2
clone size: NA
CDR3 protein: CAGGGTEDTGELFF
CDR3 DNA: TGTGCCGGCGGGGGGACAGAGGACACCGGGGAGCTGTTTTTT

V gene: TRBV27
D gene: TRBD1
J gene: TRBJ2-5
clone size: NA
CDR3 protein: CASSPIPTGYQETQYF
CDR3 DNA: TGTGCCAGCAGTCCTATCCCGACAGGGTACCAAGAGACCCAGTACTTC

V gene: TRBV6-6
D gene: NA
J gene: TRBJ2-5
clone size: few
CDR3 protein: CASGGTQETQYF
CDR3 DNA: TGTGCCAGCGGCGGGACTCAAGAGACCCAGTACTTC

V gene: TRBV19
D gene: TRBD1
J gene: TRBJ2-5
clone size: NA
CDR3 protein: CASSTSPGQTRETQYF
CDR3 DNA: TGTGCCAGTAGTACATCACCGGGACAGACTCGAGAGACCCAGTACTTC

V gene: TRBV28
D gene: NA
J gene: TRBJ2-2
clone size: NA
CDR3 protein: CASSFFGSGTGELFF
CDR3 DNA: TGTGCCAGCAGTTTTTTCGGCTCCGGGACCGGGGAGCTGTTTTTT

V gene: TRBV7-3
D gene: NA
J gene: TRBJ2-5
clone size: once
CDR3 protein: CASSSTMQETQYF
CDR3 DNA: TGTGCCAGCAGCTCGACAATGCAAGAGACCCAGTACTTC

V gene: TRBV5-4
D gene: NA
J gene: TRBJ1-4
clone size: NA
CDR3 protein: CASSLESGGAKLFF
CDR3 DNA: TGTGCCAGCAGCTTGGAATCTGGAGGGGCAAAACTGTTTTTT

V gene: TRBV6-2/TRBV6-3
D gene: NA
J gene: TRBJ2-7
clone size: NA
CDR3 protein: CASSGHSSYEQYF
CDR3 DNA: TGTGCCAGCAGCGGGCACAGCTCCTACGAGCAGTACTTC

V gene: TRBV2
D gene: TRBD1
J gene: TRBJ1-4
clone size: NA
CDR3 protein: CASSQQGRTTNEKLFF
CDR3 DNA: TGTGCCAGCAGCCAACAGGGGCGGACAACTAATGAAAAACTGTTTTTT

V gene: TRBV4-2
D gene: NA
J gene: TRBJ1-5
clone size: NA
CDR3 protein: CASSRTDSNQPQHF
CDR3 DNA: TGTGCCAGCAGCCGCACAGATAGCAATCAGCCCCAGCATTTT